This TCR beta chain emerged from a study of blood T cell repertoires in COVID-19. Study in general: The United States, Italy and Spain provided the acute and convalescent COVID-19 samples. T cells, B-cell-depleted T cells, or PBMCs supplied cDNA or gDNA.

Germline CDR1 reads KGHSH; CDR2 reads LQKENI. This CDR3 spans 15 amino acids. Trimming cost V 0 bases and J 2 bases, with 11 bases left between them. The authors' processing: Estimated nucleated cell counts came from reference gene primer amplification. Using immunoSEQ multiplex PCR, the repertoire was profiled, and TCRdb retains in-frame clones only, with some absent. For V, J and clone size, that table is used; D and trimming come from the DNA. The table records 120,000 or so clones, more than 75% of them present only once. Sequencing was done on a sample of peripheral blood. The sequence derives from a woman between 65 and 79 years old with acute or convalescent COVID-19. The chain recombines TRBV18 with TRBJ2-7; weak D call: TRBD1 (5 bases). The CDR3 DNA is TGTGCCAGCTCACCACCCGAACAGGTCACCTACGAGCAGTACTTC. This sequence encodes CASSPPEQVTYEQYF.